This TCR beta chain is drawn from a study of blood T cell repertoires in COVID-19. As handled by the study authors: Reference gene primer amplification yielded estimated nucleated cell counts. Some clones are missing from TCRdb's copy, which holds only in-frame ones; the method was immunoSEQ multiplex PCR. The V and J calls and the clone size are those of that table, but D and trimming were determined from the DNA. The data hold 370,000 or so clones, with approximately 87% observed a single time. Germline lookup yields CDR1 ENHRY and CDR2 SYGVKD. V dropped 2 bases and J dropped 1 base, with 10 bases sitting between them. The CDR3 length is 15 residues.

The TCR was taken from a man aged 30 to 39 who had recovered from COVID-19. The sequenced sample was PBMCs or T cells enriched from blood (not recorded which). This chain connects TRBV10-3 to TRBJ2-3; weak D call: TRBD2 (5 bases). CDR3 bases: TGTGCCATCAGTGAGCAATTTAGCGGCACAGATACGCAGTATTTT. It encodes CAISEQFSGTDTQYF.